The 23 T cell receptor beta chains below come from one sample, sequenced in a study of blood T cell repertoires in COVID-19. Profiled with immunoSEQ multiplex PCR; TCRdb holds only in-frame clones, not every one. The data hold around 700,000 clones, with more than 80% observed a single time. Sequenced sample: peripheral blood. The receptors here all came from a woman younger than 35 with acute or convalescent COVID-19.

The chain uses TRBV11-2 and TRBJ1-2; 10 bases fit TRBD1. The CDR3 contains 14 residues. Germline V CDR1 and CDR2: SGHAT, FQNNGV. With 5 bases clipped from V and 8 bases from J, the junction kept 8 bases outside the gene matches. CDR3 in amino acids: CASSPGTGAMGYTF. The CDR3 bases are TGTGCCAGCAGCCCTGGGACAGGGGCCATGGGCTACACCTTC.

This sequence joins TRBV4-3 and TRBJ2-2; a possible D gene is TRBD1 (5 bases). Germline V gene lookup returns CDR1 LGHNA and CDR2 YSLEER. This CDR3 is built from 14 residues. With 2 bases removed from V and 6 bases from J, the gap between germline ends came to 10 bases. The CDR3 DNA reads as TGCGCCAGCAGCCAAATAAGGGGTTCCGGGGAGCTGTTTTTT. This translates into CASSQIRGSGELFF.

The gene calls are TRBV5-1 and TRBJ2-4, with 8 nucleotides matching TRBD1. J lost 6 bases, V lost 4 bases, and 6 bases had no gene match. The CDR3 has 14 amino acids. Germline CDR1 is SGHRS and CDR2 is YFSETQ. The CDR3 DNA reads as TGCGCCAGCAGCATCGGACAGGGCAGAAACATTCAGTACTTC. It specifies CASSIGQGRNIQYF.

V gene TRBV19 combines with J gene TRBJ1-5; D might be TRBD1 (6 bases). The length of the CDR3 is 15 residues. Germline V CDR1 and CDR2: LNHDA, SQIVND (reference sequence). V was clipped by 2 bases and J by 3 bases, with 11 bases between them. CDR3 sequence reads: CASSIMGQNNQPQHF. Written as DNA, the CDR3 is TGTGCCAGTAGTATAATGGGACAAAACAATCAGCCCCAGCATTTT.

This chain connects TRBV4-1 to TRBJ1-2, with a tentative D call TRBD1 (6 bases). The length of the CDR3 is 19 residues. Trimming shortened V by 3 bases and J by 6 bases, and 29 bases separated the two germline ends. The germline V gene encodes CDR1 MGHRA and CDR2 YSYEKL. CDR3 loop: CASSHKIGGGSSRFDGYTF. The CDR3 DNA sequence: TGCGCCAGCAGCCACAAGATAGGGGGGGGCAGCTCCAGATTCGATGGCTACACCTTC.

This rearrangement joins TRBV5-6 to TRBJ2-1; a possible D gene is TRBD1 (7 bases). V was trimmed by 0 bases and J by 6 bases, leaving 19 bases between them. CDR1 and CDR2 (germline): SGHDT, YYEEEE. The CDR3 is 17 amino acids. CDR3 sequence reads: CASSLVMSSQGGNEQFF. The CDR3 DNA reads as TGTGCCAGCAGCTTGGTCATGAGTTCCCAGGGGGGCAATGAGCAGTTCTTC. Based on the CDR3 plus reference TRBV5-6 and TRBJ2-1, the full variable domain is DAGVTQSPTHLIKTRGQQVTLRCSPKSGHDTVSWYQQALGQGPQFIFQYYEEEERQRGNFPDRFSGHQFPNYSSELNVNALLLGDSALYLCASSLVMSSQGGNEQFFGPGTRLTVL.

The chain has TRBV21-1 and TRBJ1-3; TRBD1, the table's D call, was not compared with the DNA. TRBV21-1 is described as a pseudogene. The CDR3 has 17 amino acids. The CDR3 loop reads CASSKLGPPSSGNTIYF. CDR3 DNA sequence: TGTGCCAGCAGCAAATTGGGGCCTCCCTCCTCTGGAAACACCATATATTTT.

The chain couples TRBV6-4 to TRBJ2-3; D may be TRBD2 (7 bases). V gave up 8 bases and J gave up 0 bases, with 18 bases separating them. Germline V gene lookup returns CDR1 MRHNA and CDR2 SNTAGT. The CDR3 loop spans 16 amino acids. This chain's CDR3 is CASSSRGGSSTDTQYF. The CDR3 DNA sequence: TGTGCCAGCTCATCCCGCGGGGGCTCTAGCACAGATACGCAGTATTTT.

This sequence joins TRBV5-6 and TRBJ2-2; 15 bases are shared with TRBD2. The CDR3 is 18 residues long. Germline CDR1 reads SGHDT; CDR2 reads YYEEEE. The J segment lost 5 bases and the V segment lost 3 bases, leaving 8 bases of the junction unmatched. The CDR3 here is CASSSRTSGGAWTGELFF. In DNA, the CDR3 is TGTGCCAGCAGCTCGCGGACTAGCGGGGGGGCATGGACCGGGGAGCTGTTTTTT.

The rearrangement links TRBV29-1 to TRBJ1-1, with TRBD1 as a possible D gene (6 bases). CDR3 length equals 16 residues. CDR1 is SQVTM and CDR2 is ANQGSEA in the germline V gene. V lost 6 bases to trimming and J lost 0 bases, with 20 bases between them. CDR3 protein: CSVAEQTGSLNTEAFF. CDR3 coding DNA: TGCAGCGTAGCCGAGCAGACAGGCTCTCTGAACACTGAAGCTTTCTTT.

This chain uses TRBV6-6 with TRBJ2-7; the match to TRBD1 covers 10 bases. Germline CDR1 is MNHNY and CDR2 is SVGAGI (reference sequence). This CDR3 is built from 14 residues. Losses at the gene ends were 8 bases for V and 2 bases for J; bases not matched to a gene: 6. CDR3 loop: CASATGTGAYEQYF. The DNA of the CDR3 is TGTGCCAGCGCGACCGGGACAGGGGCCTACGAGCAGTACTTC.

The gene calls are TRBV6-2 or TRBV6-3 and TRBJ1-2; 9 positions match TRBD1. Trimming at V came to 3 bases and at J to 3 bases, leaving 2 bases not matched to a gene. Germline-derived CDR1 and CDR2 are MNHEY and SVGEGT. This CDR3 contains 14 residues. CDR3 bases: TGTGCCAGCAGTTATGACAGGGGGGACTATGGCTACACCTTC. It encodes CASSYDRGDYGYTF.

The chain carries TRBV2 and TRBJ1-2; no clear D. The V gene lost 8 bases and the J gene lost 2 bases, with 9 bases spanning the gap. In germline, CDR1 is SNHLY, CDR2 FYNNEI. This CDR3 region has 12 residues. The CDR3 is CASFPGNYGYTF. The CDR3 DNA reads TGTGCCAGCTTTCCGGGGAACTATGGCTACACCTTC.

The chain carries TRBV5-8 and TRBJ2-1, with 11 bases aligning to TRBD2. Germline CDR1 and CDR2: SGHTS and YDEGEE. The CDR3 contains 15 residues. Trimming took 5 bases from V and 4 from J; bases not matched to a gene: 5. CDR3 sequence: CASRLLAGEYNEQFF. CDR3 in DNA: TGTGCCAGCAGGCTACTAGCGGGGGAGTACAATGAGCAGTTCTTC.

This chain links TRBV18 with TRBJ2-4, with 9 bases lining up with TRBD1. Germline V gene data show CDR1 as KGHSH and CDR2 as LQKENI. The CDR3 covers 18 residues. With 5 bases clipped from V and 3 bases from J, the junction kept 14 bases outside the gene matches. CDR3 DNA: TGTGCCAGCTCATACGGGACAGGGTATCTCGAAGGCAAAAACATTCAGTACTTC. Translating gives CASSYGTGYLEGKNIQYF.

CDR3 amino acids: CASSATGKPYEQYF. As DNA, the CDR3 is TGTGCCAGCAGTGCGACCGGGAAGCCCTACGAGCAGTACTTC. The V and J genes are TRBV2 and TRBJ2-7, with D possibly being TRBD2 (5 bases). This CDR3 region has 14 residues. From germline, CDR1 is SNHLY and CDR2 FYNNEI. V was cut by 4 bases and J by 2 bases, with 12 bases left in between.

The CDR3, as DNA: TGTGCCAGCAGCGCCACAGGATACACTGAAGCTTTCTTT. This gives the protein CASSATGYTEAFF. The V gene is TRBV7-3, the J gene TRBJ1-1, with D possibly matching TRBD1 (5 bases). This CDR3 is built from 13 residues. Germline CDR1 and CDR2: SGHTA and FQGTGA. V was shortened by 5 bases and J by 3 bases, with 10 bases between the two germline ends.

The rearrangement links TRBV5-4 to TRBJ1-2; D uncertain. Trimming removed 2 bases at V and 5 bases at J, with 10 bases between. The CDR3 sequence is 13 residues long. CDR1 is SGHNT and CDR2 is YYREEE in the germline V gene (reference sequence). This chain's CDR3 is CASSFGGGYGYTF. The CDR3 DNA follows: TGTGCCAGCAGCTTCGGCGGTGGATATGGCTACACCTTC.

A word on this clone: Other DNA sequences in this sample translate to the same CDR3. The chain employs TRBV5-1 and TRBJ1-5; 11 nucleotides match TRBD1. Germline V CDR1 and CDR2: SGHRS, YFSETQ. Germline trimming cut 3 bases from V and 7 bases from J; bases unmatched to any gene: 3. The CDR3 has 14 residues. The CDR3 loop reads CASSSGTGGQPQHF. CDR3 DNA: TGCGCCAGCAGCTCCGGGACAGGGGGACAGCCCCAGCATTTT.

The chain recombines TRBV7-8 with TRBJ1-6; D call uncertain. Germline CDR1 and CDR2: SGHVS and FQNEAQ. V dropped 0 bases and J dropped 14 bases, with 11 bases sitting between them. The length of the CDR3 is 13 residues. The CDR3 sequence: CASSLAGGRSLHF. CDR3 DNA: TGTGCCAGCAGCTTAGCGGGAGGCAGATCCCTCCACTTT.

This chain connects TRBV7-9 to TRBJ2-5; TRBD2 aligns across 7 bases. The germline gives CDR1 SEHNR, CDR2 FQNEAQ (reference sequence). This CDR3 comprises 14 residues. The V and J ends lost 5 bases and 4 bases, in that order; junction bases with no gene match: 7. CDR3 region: CASSGPLASETQYF. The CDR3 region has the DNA TGTGCCAGCAGCGGACCACTAGCGTCAGAGACCCAGTACTTC.

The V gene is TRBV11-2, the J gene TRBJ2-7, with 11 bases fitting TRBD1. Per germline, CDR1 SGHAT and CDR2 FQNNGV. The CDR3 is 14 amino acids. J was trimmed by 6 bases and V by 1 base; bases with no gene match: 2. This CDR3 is CASSLGTGGGEQYF. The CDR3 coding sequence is TGTGCCAGCAGCTTAGGGACAGGGGGCGGCGAGCAGTACTTC. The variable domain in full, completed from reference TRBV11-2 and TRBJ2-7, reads EAGVAQSPRYKIIEKRQSVAFWCNPISGHATLYWYQQILGQGPKLLIQFQNNGVVDDSQLPKDRFSAERLKGVDSTLKIQPAKLEDSAVYLCASSLGTGGGEQYFGPGTRLTVT.

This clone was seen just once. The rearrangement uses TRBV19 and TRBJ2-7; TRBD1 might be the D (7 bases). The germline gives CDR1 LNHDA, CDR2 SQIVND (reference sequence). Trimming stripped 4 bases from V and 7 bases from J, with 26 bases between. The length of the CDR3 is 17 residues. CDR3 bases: TGTGCCAGTAGTACTAGCCCGGACAGGAGGGTTTTGGGAGAGCAGTACTTC. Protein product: CASSTSPDRRVLGEQYF.